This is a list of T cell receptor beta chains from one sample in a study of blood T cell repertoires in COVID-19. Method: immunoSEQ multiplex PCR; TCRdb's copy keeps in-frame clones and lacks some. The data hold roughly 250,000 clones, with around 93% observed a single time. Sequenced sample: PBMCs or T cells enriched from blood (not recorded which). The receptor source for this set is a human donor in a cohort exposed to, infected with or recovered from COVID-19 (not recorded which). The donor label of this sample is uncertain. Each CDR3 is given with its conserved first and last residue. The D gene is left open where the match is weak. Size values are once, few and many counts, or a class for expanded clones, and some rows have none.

CASSFRQGRGYTF | TGTGCCAGCAGTTTCCGACAGGGCCGCGGCTACACCTTC | NA | TRBD1 | TRBV12-3/TRBV12-4 | 13 | TRBJ1-2
CASSYSRVLPPYGYTF | TGTGCCAGCAGTTACTCGAGGGTCCTACCTCCCTATGGCTACACCTTC | NA | NA | TRBV6-5 | 16 | TRBJ1-2
CASSQDLGGAYEQYF | TGTGCCAGCAGCCAAGATCTTGGGGGGGCCTACGAGCAGTACTTC | NA | TRBD2 | TRBV4-2 | 15 | TRBJ2-7
CASSLDRNQPQHF | TGTGCCAGCAGCCTCGACAGGAATCAGCCCCAGCATTTT | NA | NA | TRBV2 | 13 | TRBJ1-5
CASRKTGGNQPQHF | TGTGCCAGCAGAAAGACAGGGGGCAATCAGCCCCAGCATTTT | NA | TRBD1 | TRBV27 | 14 | TRBJ1-5
CASSPGTGREQYF | TGTGCCAGCTCACCAGGGACAGGGCGGGAGCAGTACTTC | NA | TRBD1 | TRBV18 | 13 | TRBJ2-7
CASSFGLNTEAFF | TGTGCCAGCAGCTTTGGCCTGAACACTGAAGCTTTCTTT | few | NA | TRBV7-9 | 13 | TRBJ1-1
CASSLNWNQPQHF | TGTGCCAGCAGCCTAAATTGGAATCAGCCCCAGCATTTT | NA | NA | TRBV11-1 | 13 | TRBJ1-5
CASSEGADYEQYF | TGTGCCAGCAGTGAAGGTGCAGACTACGAGCAGTACTTC | NA | NA | TRBV2 | 13 | TRBJ2-7
CSVATGHPSDQPQHF | TGCAGCGTAGCTACCGGACATCCTTCCGATCAGCCCCAGCATTTT | NA | NA | TRBV29-1 | 15 | TRBJ1-5
CASSPRDREKLFF | TGTGCCAGCAGCCCCAGGGACAGGGAAAAACTGTTTTTT | NA | TRBD1 | TRBV7-9 | 13 | TRBJ1-4
CASSSSLSLYEQYF | TGTGCCAGCAGCTCCTCCTTATCTTTGTACGAGCAGTACTTC | NA | NA | TRBV5-6 | 14 | TRBJ2-7
CASSSSGGAGGELFF | TGCGCCAGCAGCTCCAGCGGGGGGGCCGGCGGGGAGCTGTTTTTT | NA | TRBD2 | TRBV5-1 | 15 | TRBJ2-2
CASSPGGRGESSYNEQFF | TGTGCCAGCAGCCCCGGGGGGCGGGGGGAAAGCTCCTACAATGAGCAGTTCTTC | few | TRBD2 | TRBV5-5 | 18 | TRBJ2-1
CASSPGLAGSEQFF | TGCGCCAGCAGCCCGGGACTAGCGGGGAGTGAGCAGTTCTTC | NA | TRBD2 | TRBV5-1 | 14 | TRBJ2-1
CAWKQGSGANVLTF | TGTGCCTGGAAGCAGGGTTCTGGGGCCAACGTCCTGACTTTC | NA | NA | TRBV30 | 14 | TRBJ2-6
CASSPRTEGTGELFF | TGTGCCAGCAGTCCCCGGACGGAGGGCACCGGGGAGCTGTTTTTT | NA | NA | TRBV27 | 15 | TRBJ2-2
CASSLETGYSPLHF | TGTGCCAGCAGCTTGGAAACCGGTTATTCACCCCTCCACTTT | once | NA | TRBV5-6 | 14 | TRBJ1-6
CAISLAGANTGELFF | TGTGCCATCAGTTTAGCGGGGGCGAACACCGGGGAGCTGTTTTTT | NA | TRBD2 | TRBV10-3 | 15 | TRBJ2-2
CASSLGYSGVSAYEQYF | TGCGCCAGCAGCTTGGGATACTCAGGGGTATCAGCCTACGAGCAGTACTTC | NA | NA | TRBV5-1 | 17 | TRBJ2-7
CASSKKREDTEAFF | TGTGCCAGCAGCAAAAAGAGGGAGGACACTGAAGCTTTCTTT | NA | NA | TRBV21-1 | 14 | TRBJ1-1
CASSIERAPAEANEKLFF | TGTGCCAGTAGTATAGAAAGGGCGCCGGCGGAGGCTAATGAAAAACTGTTTTTT | NA | NA | TRBV19 | 18 | TRBJ1-4
CASSPVGGTETQYF | TGTGCCAGCAGCCCCGTAGGGGGCACGGAGACCCAGTACTTC | NA | TRBD1 | TRBV7-2 | 14 | TRBJ2-5
CASSLKSGNTEAFF | TGTGCCAGCAGCTTAAAGTCAGGGAACACTGAAGCTTTCTTT | few | NA | TRBV7-8 | 14 | TRBJ1-1
CASSSKLGGALTGNTIYF | TGTGCCAGCAGTTCGAAACTAGGGGGCGCCTTGACAGGAAACACCATATATTTT | NA | TRBD1 | TRBV28 | 18 | TRBJ1-3
CASSLSGGTEAFF | TGTGCCAGCAGTTTATCCGGGGGGACTGAAGCTTTCTTT | NA | NA | TRBV27 | 13 | TRBJ1-1
CASSSVGDGSALHF | TGTGCCAGCAGCAGCGTAGGTGATGGTTCGGCCCTCCACTTT | NA | NA | TRBV9 | 14 | TRBJ1-6
CASSPRDGGTEAFF | TGTGCCAGCAGCCCCCGGGACGGGGGCACTGAAGCTTTCTTT | NA | NA | TRBV9 | 14 | TRBJ1-1
CASSEYDRGHTEAFF | TGTGCCAGCAGTGAGTACGACAGGGGGCACACTGAAGCTTTCTTT | NA | TRBD1 | TRBV25-1 | 15 | TRBJ1-1
CASSLARGWQDSYEQYF | TGTGCCAGCAGCTTGGCCCGGGGTTGGCAGGACAGCTACGAGCAGTACTTC | once | NA | TRBV5-4 | 17 | TRBJ2-7
CASSPGQNQPQHF | TGCGCCAGCAGCCCGGGACAGAACCAGCCCCAGCATTTT | NA | TRBD1 | TRBV4-1 | 13 | TRBJ1-5
CASTLAGGQETQYF | TGTGCCAGCACCCTAGCGGGGGGGCAAGAGACCCAGTACTTC | NA | TRBD2 | TRBV6-5 | 14 | TRBJ2-5
CAVRGGDTQYF | TGTGCCGTCAGGGGCGGAGATACGCAGTATTTT | NA | NA | TRBV19 | 11 | TRBJ2-3
CASATNEKLFF | TGTGCCTCGGCAACTAATGAAAAACTGTTTTTT | NA | NA | TRBV30 | 11 | TRBJ1-4
CASSTDSSYNSPLHF | TGTGCCAGCAGTACCGACAGCTCCTATAATTCACCCCTCCACTTT | NA | NA | TRBV7-2 | 15 | TRBJ1-6
CASGGQKNTEAFF | TGTGCCAGCGGGGGACAGAAGAACACTGAAGCTTTCTTT | NA | TRBD1 | TRBV7-9 | 13 | TRBJ1-1
CASSLQAGETQYF | TGTGCCAGCAGCTTACAGGCCGGAGAGACCCAGTACTTC | NA | NA | TRBV11-2 | 13 | TRBJ2-5